The 17 T cell receptor beta chains listed next were all sequenced from one sample in a study of T cell responses to AZD1222 COVID-19 vaccine. TCRdb keeps only in-frame clones here, not all; method: immunoSEQ multiplex PCR. The repertoire has 110,000 to 150,000 clones, roughly nine tenths of them found once; the top ten carry approximately 2.1%. This material consisted of peripheral blood, taken on day 0 of AZD1222 vaccination. These receptors originate from an adult in good health.

Remarks on this clone: At one boundary the junction diverges from the germline segment, which might be a read error. The chain uses TRBV7-7 and TRBJ2-5, with D perhaps TRBD1 (6 bases). This CDR3 spans 15 amino acids. Germline V gene lookup returns CDR1 SSHAT and CDR2 FNYEAQ (reference sequence). The CDR3 region is CASSLGSGQQETQYF. The CDR3 nucleotides are TGTGCTAGCAGCTTAGGGTCCGGACAGCAAGAGACCCAGTACTTC. Complete variable domain (other parts from reference TRBV7-7 and TRBJ2-5): GAGVSQSPRYKVTKRGQDVTLRCDPISSHATLYWYQQALGQGPEFLTYFNYEAQPDKSGLPSDRFSAERPEGSISTLTIQRTEQRDSAMYRCASSLGSGQQETQYFGPGTRLLVL.

V is TRBV3-1 (or the pseudogene TRBV3-2) and J is TRBJ1-2; D is unclear. The CDR3 length is 15 residues. Trimming took off 0 bases at V and 5 bases at J, with 13 bases between the two ends. Germline V lookup: CDR1 LGHDT, CDR2 YNNKEL (reference sequence). The DNA of the CDR3 is TGTGCCAGCAGCCAAGAAACCGGTTACGGTTATGGCTACACCTTC. Its translation is CASSQETGYGYGYTF.

This rearrangement joins TRBV19 to TRBJ2-1; D possibly corresponds to TRBD1 (5 bases). Looked up from germline, CDR1 is LNHDA and CDR2 is SQIVND (reference sequence). This CDR3 has 14 residues. Trimming removed 1 base at V and 6 bases at J, with 10 bases between. The DNA for the CDR3 is TGTGCCAGTAGTATAGGGGCAGGGCCCAATGAGCAGTTCTTC. This encodes CASSIGAGPNEQFF.

This chain uses TRBV10-1 with TRBJ1-6; D unresolved. Trimming left V 5 bases short and J 8 bases short, with 10 bases between. The CDR3 sequence is 13 residues long. Germline V gives CDR1 WNHNN, CDR2 SYGVQD (reference sequence). CDR3 bases: TGCGCCAGCAGTCTGGTATGGTATTCACCCCTCCACTTT. Its translation: CASSLVWYSPLHF.

This clone came up a few times. This chain uses TRBV2 with TRBJ1-4; 7 positions match TRBD1. Germline assignment: CDR1 SNHLY and CDR2 FYNNEI. V was pared by 6 bases and J by 4 bases, with 5 bases of the junction left unmatched. The CDR3 totals 14 residues. The CDR3 DNA sequence: TGTGCCAGCAGCGGGACAGCCTATAATGAAAAACTGTTTTTT. Protein: CASSGTAYNEKLFF.

The chain uses TRBV7-9 and TRBJ1-1; tentatively, D is TRBD1 (5 bases). Germline lookup yields CDR1 SEHNR and CDR2 FQNEAQ (reference sequence). The CDR3 is made up of 16 amino acids. V was shortened by 5 bases and J by 1 base, with 17 bases between the two germline ends. The CDR3 here is CASSIRLRDGNTEAFF. The CDR3 DNA sequence: TGTGCCAGCAGCATCCGACTGCGGGACGGGAACACTGAAGCTTTCTTT.

The chain joins TRBV11-1 to TRBJ2-1, with D tentatively TRBD2 (6 bases). The CDR3 is 14 residues long. The germline V and J ends were trimmed by 8 bases and 8 bases, with 19 bases remaining between them. Germline values: CDR1 SGHAT, CDR2 FQDESV (reference sequence). This CDR3 reads CASARELTGDEQFF. The CDR3 DNA sequence: TGTGCCAGCGCACGGGAGCTTACGGGTGATGAGCAGTTCTTC.

The chain uses TRBV24-1 and TRBJ1-2; TRBD1 aligns across 9 bases. The V gene end was trimmed by 2 bases and the J gene end by 4 bases; junction bases not matched to a gene: 10. CDR3 length: 17 residues. Germline CDR1 reads KGHDR; CDR2 reads SFDVKD. The CDR3 coding sequence is TGTGCCACCAGTGATTCTTACGGACAGGGGTCCCTCTATGGCTACACCTTC. Translating gives CATSDSYGQGSLYGYTF.

V and J are TRBV18 and TRBJ1-2; D not resolved. The CDR3 length is 15 residues. V gave up 2 bases and J gave up 2 bases, with 12 bases separating them. In germline, CDR1 is KGHSH, CDR2 LQKENI. The CDR3 sequence is CASSPSGRMNYGYTF. CDR3 nucleotide sequence: TGTGCCAGCTCACCATCAGGACGGATGAACTATGGCTACACCTTC.

The CDR3 DNA reads as TGTGCCAGCTCACCGAGGACAGCCGAGCAGTACTTC. Protein sequence: CASSPRTAEQYF. The rearrangement uses TRBV18 and TRBJ2-7; maybe TRBD1 (6 bases). Germline CDR1 is KGHSH and CDR2 is LQKENI. Trimming took off 3 bases at V and 6 bases at J, with 9 bases between the two ends. The CDR3 loop spans 12 amino acids.

This chain joins TRBV6-5 and TRBJ2-1; TRBD2 is a possible D gene (6 bases). Per germline, CDR1 MNHEY and CDR2 SVGAGI. The V end was cut by 7 bases, the J end by 4 bases, with 14 bases between. The CDR3 sequence is 14 residues long. CDR3 DNA sequence: TGTGCCAGCAACACACTCGGGACTTACAATGAGCAGTTCTTC. Its protein product is CASNTLGTYNEQFF.

The chain uses TRBV11-2 and TRBJ2-2, with 12 nucleotides matching TRBD1. Trimming removed 1 base from V and 6 bases from J; junction bases left unmatched: 3. Germline lookup yields CDR1 SGHAT and CDR2 FQNNGV. The CDR3 spans 16 residues. The CDR3 spells CASSLVGTGGSGELFF. CDR3 in DNA: TGTGCCAGCAGCTTAGTGGGGACAGGGGGCTCCGGGGAGCTGTTTTTT.

This chain links TRBV29-1 with TRBJ1-2; TRBD1 is a possible D gene (5 bases). Germline-derived CDR1 and CDR2 are SQVTM and ANQGSEA. The CDR3 runs 12 residues. V lost 6 bases to trimming and J lost 3 bases, with 11 bases between them. In DNA form, the CDR3 reads TGCAGCGTACGAACAGGAGACTATGGCTACACCTTC. Translated: CSVRTGDYGYTF.

This chain links TRBV9 with TRBJ1-2; D is ambiguous. Deletions cut 1 base from V and 2 bases from J, with 6 bases between. The length of the CDR3 is 13 residues. Germline V gene sequence: CDR1 SGDLS, CDR2 YYNGEE. The CDR3 DNA is TGTGCCAGCAGCGTAACGTCAAACTATGGCTACACCTTC. This translates into CASSVTSNYGYTF. Full variable domain (remainder filled in from reference TRBV9 and TRBJ1-2): DSGVTQTPKHLITATGQRVTLRCSPRSGDLSVYWYQQSLDQGLQFLIQYYNGEERAKGNILERFSAQQFPDLHSELNLSSLELGDSALYFCASSVTSNYGYTFGSGTRLTVV.

V and J are TRBV9 and TRBJ1-2; D perhaps matches TRBD1 (5 bases). V lost 2 bases and J 4 bases, leaving 12 bases between the germline ends. This CDR3 is built from 14 residues. Germline V gene data show CDR1 as SGDLS and CDR2 as YYNGEE. The DNA for the CDR3 is TGTGCCAGCAGCGTCGTAGACAGCAGCTATGGCTACACCTTC. This encodes CASSVVDSSYGYTF.

The chain recombines TRBV10-3 with TRBJ2-2; TRBD1 aligns across 7 bases. CDR1 is ENHRY, CDR2 SYGVKD, per germline. The CDR3 spans 14 residues. The junction had 6 bases not matched to a gene; V was cut back by 7 bases and J by 4 bases. CDR3 DNA: TGTGCCATCAAGCAAGCAGGGGGCACCGGGGAGCTGTTTTTT. It is translated as CAIKQAGGTGELFF.

The chain joins TRBV29-1 to TRBJ2-5; the match to TRBD2 covers 8 bases. Per germline, CDR1 SQVTM and CDR2 ANQGSEA. CDR3 length equals 15 residues. With 4 bases clipped from V and 5 bases from J, the junction kept 12 bases outside the gene matches. The CDR3 spells CSVGKTGGPEETQYF. The CDR3 nucleotides read TGCAGCGTTGGCAAAACGGGGGGGCCTGAGGAGACCCAGTACTTC.